This T cell receptor (beta chain) was identified in a study of cytomegalovirus exposure and HLA in healthy donors. Study details: Of all 400 or so donors who were genotyped, under 90% belonged to the Caucasian-associated ancestry cluster.

PCR employed 60 Vbeta and 13 Jbeta primers. Per the original methods: Around 9.9 million shared chains were among the about 80 million unique TCR beta chains that a later analysis counted. Profiled with immunoSEQ multiplex PCR; TCRdb holds only in-frame clones, not every one. D and trimming were read from the DNA, whereas the V and J calls and clone size are those reported in that table. The sample yields roughly 120,000 clones, of which the top ten take up 1%. Germline loops: CDR1 SEHNR, CDR2 FQNEAQ (reference sequence). The CDR3 sequence is 15 residues long. V shed 1 base and J 6 bases; nucleotides not matched to a gene: 4.

This receptor was identified in a man between 18 and 29 years old in good health and CMV-seronegative. V and J are TRBV7-9 and TRBJ2-3; TRBD2 aligns across 10 bases. Input material: PBMCs. The CDR3 coding sequence is TGTGCCAGCAGCTTAGGAGCGGGGGGGCGTGATACGCAGTATTTT. It translates to CASSLGAGGRDTQYF.